These 27 T cell receptor beta chains originate from one sample sequenced in a study of tumor and adjacent non-tumor tissue in lung cancer. RNA was extracted from bulk tissue without any cell sorting. Distant lung tissue was collected more than 3 cm away from the tumor edge. TCRbeta libraries were built with three rounds of nested PCR, modified from ARM-PCR. TCRdb redid the calling of the multiplex PCR reads with MiXCR, one entry per CDR3 protein. The profile shows about 80,000 distinct CDR3 sequences, around 80% of them singletons. The sample was distant non-tumor lung tissue. The receptors originated from a man aged 55 to 70 with non-small cell lung cancer.

On this clonotype itself: A junction boundary mismatches the germline segment, possibly from a read error. The chain recombines TRBV6-6 with TRBJ1-3, with D maybe TRBD1 (6 bases). The germline V gene has CDR1 MNHNY and CDR2 SVGAGI (reference sequence). The length of the CDR3 is 14 residues. The CDR3 sequence is CACNPGGSGSTIYF. Written as DNA, the CDR3 is TGTGCCTGCAACCCGGGGGGCTCTGGAAGCACCATATATTTT.

Details on this clonotype: Since no conserved phenylalanine or tryptophan closes the CDR3, a read error is the likely cause. The CDR3 loop reads CANSLGGPRRREQYL. CDR3 coding DNA: TGTGCCAACAGCTTAGGGGGCCCCCGGAGGAGGGAGCAGTACTTA. The genes are TRBV5-5 and TRBJ2-7; 7 nucleotides match TRBD1. CDR1 is SGHKS, CDR2 YYEKEE, per germline (reference sequence). The CDR3 is made up of 15 amino acids.

To note about this clonotype: No DNA is shown, since the ends of the CDR3 on it are uncertain; the CDR3 is the one TCRdb lists. The rearrangement uses TRBV11-2 and TRBJ1-2; the table's D gene call, TRBD1, was not cross checked with the DNA. From its first to its last residue, the CDR3 has 13 amino acids. Germline V gene lookup returns CDR1 SGHAT and CDR2 FQNNGV. The CDR3 here is CANRGLLDYGCTF.

The chain carries TRBV4-3 and TRBJ2-7, with TRBD1 identical over 9 bases. The CDR3 has 16 amino acids. Germline assignment: CDR1 LGHNA and CDR2 YSLEER. V was clipped by 3 bases and J by 3 bases; unmatched bases: 9. CDR3 sequence reads: CASSQSPKTGGYEQYF. CDR3 bases: TGCGCCAGCAGCCAGAGCCCCAAGACAGGGGGCTACGAGCAGTACTTC.

Note on this clonotype: Mismatch with germline at one junction end may stem from a read error. The rearrangement joins TRBV28 to TRBJ1-6, with D hard to call. This CDR3 has 17 amino acids. Germline V CDR1 and CDR2: MDHEN, SYDVKM. CDR3 DNA: TGTGCCAGCACCACGTCAGGACCCAGCTCCTATAATTCACCCTTCCACTTT. This gives the protein CASTTSGPSSYNSPFHF.

Of note for this clonotype: Without the conserved terminal phenylalanine or tryptophan, this CDR3 likely stems from a read error. This chain uses TRBV12-3 or TRBV12-4 with TRBJ1-5; TRBD1 might be the D (6 bases). The CDR3 extends over 14 amino acids. V was trimmed by 8 bases and J by 6 bases, leaving 17 bases between them. CDR3 in amino acids: CASDEGGALQPQHY. The DNA of the CDR3 is TGTGCCAGCGACGAGGGGGGGGCCCTTCAGCCCCAGCATTAT.

With regard to this clonotype: In this CDR3 the conserved last residue, phenylalanine or tryptophan, is missing, so a read error is likely. Because the CDR3's place on the DNA is in doubt, the DNA is left out and the CDR3 is given as listed by TCRdb. J is TRBJ2-1 and V is TRBV20-1; the DNA was not compared with TRBD2, the D call given in the table. Germline V gene sequence: CDR1 DFQATT, CDR2 SNEGSKA (reference sequence). The length of the CDR3 is 15 amino acids, counting both ends. The CDR3 is CGADSVGGPWNEQFY.

A remark on this clonotype: It may be a read error: a sequence one base away is much more abundant. V usage is TRBV5-6 and J usage is TRBJ2-6; D possibly corresponds to TRBD1 (5 bases). The CDR3 loop spans 15 amino acids. Trimming took 6 bases from V and 0 from J, leaving 10 bases between them. Germline CDR1 reads SGHDT; CDR2 reads YYEEEE. Written as DNA, the CDR3 is TGTGCCAGCACTGCTCAGGGCTCTGGGGCCAACGTCCTGACTTTC. Its protein is CASTAQGSGANVLTF.

In regard to this clonotype: At one end the junction does not follow the germline gene, possibly because of a read error. The CDR3 nucleotides are TGTGCCAACAGTGCTCTAGCGAGAACACTCAATGAGCAGTTCTTC. Translated, it gives CANSALARTLNEQFF. The chain recombines TRBV6-1 with TRBJ2-1, with D tentatively TRBD2 (6 bases). CDR1 and CDR2 (germline): MNHNS, SASEGT. The CDR3 sequence is 15 residues long.

As regards this clonotype: No conserved phenylalanine or tryptophan is present at the end of the CDR3, so a read error is the likely explanation. This chain links TRBV6-2 or TRBV6-3 with TRBJ2-1; 9 positions match TRBD1. In germline, CDR1 is MNHEY, CDR2 SVGEGT. The CDR3 length is 15 residues. The CDR3 nucleotides read TGTGTCAGCAGTCCCCCGGGACAGGGTCCTAATGAGCAGTTCTTA. It translates to CVSSPPGQGPNEQFL.

For this clonotype: The junction differs from germline at one of its ends, possibly a read error. The chain couples TRBV29-1 to TRBJ1-1; D is undetermined. The germline gives CDR1 SQVTM, CDR2 ANQGSEA. CDR3 size: 12 residues. CDR3 region: CSAQDGETEAFF. The CDR3 DNA follows: TGCAGCGCCCAAGATGGGGAAACTGAGGCTTTCTTC.

The rearrangement uses TRBV4-1 and TRBJ2-3; 11 bases line up with TRBD2. Germline V lookup: CDR1 MGHRA, CDR2 YSYEKL. The CDR3 is made up of 16 amino acids. Trimming cost V 6 bases and J 2 bases; bases outside gene matches: 7. The CDR3 DNA follows: TGCGCCAGCAGGCAACTAGCGGGGGCGCTCACAGATACGCAGTATTTT. It specifies CASRQLAGALTDTQYF.

Concerning this clonotype: Here the CDR3 omits its conserved ending phenylalanine or tryptophan, so a read error is the likely source. The chain employs TRBV11-3 and TRBJ1-1; D gene unclear. V was pared by 4 bases and J by 6 bases, with 15 bases between. CDR1 is SGHNT, CDR2 YENEEA, per germline. The CDR3 has 14 residues. CDR3 nucleotide sequence: TGTGCCAGCAGCTCGCACAGACGGCAGTCTGAAGCTTTCTCT. It encodes CASSSHRRQSEAFS.

A note on this clonotype: Given a much more abundant clone one base away, this may be a read error. This rearrangement joins TRBV5-6 to TRBJ2-6, with D hard to call. The germline V and J ends were trimmed by 4 bases and 0 bases, with 11 bases remaining between them. Germline V gives CDR1 SGHDT, CDR2 YYEEEE. The CDR3 consists of 16 residues. The CDR3 DNA follows: TGTGCCAGCAGCGACGTACTGTACTCTGGGGCCAACGTCCTGACTTTC. It encodes CASSDVLYSGANVLTF.

Remarks on this clonotype: The junction shows a germline mismatch at one end, possibly a read error. The J gene is TRBJ2-2, the V gene TRBV11-2, with D tentatively TRBD2 (5 bases). In germline, CDR1 is SGHAT, CDR2 FQNNGV. CDR3 size: 15 residues. DNA for the CDR3: TGTGCCTGCAGCGGAGGTGGCCGAAGCACCAGGGAGCTGTTTTTT. Amino acids: CACSGGGRSTRELFF.

Comments on this clonotype: With a much larger clone just one base away, this may be a read error. The V and J genes are TRBV5-6 and TRBJ1-1, with TRBD1 as a possible D gene (6 bases). From germline, CDR1 is SGHDT and CDR2 YYEEEE. CDR3 length: 13 residues. Trimming left V 3 bases short and J 2 bases short, with 8 bases between. The CDR3 DNA is TGTGCCAGCAGCTGGGGGACAAACACTGAAGCTTTCTTT. Encoded protein: CASSWGTNTEAFF. Full variable domain (outside the CDR3, taken from reference TRBV5-6 and TRBJ1-1): DAGVTQSPTHLIKTRGQQVTLRCSPKSGHDTVSWYQQALGQGPQFIFQYYEEEERQRGNFPDRFSGHQFPNYSSELNVNALLLGDSALYLCASSWGTNTEAFFGQGTRLTVV.

In regard to this clonotype: One end of the junction varies from germline; a read error may be responsible. This chain connects TRBV20-1 to TRBJ2-1; 7 bases align to TRBD2. CDR3 size: 15 residues. Germline CDR1 reads DFQATT; CDR2 reads SNEGSKA (reference sequence). The CDR3 here is CSALGLTSSYYEQFF. In DNA form, the CDR3 reads TGCAGTGCTCTGGGACTAACAAGCTCCTACTATGAGCAGTTCTTC.

A word on this clonotype: The junction differs from germline at one of its ends, possibly a read error. This chain uses TRBV11-1 with TRBJ2-1; 7 bases agree with TRBD2. This CDR3 is built from 17 residues. Germline-derived CDR1 and CDR2 are SGHAT and FQDESV (reference sequence). DNA of the CDR3: TGTGCCAGCAGCGAATCTTATAGCGGGTGGGCCTACAACGAGCAGTTCTTC. This codes for CASSESYSGWAYNEQFF.

This clonotype was seen more than once but under ten times. An end of the junction does not agree with germline; a read error may underlie this. The rearrangement joins TRBV11-3 to TRBJ1-1; D not resolved. The CDR3 is 14 residues long. The V gene's germline CDR1 is SGHNT and CDR2 YENEEA. CDR3: CVSSSYRLNTEAFF. The CDR3 DNA reads TGTGTCAGCAGCTCATATAGGTTGAACACTGAAGCTTTCTTT.

In DNA, the CDR3 is TGCAGCGTTCTGGACAGGGGACCCTACAACCAGTACTTC. Translation gives CSVLDRGPYNQYF. The chain joins TRBV29-1 to TRBJ2-7; 9 positions match TRBD1. Germline V lookup: CDR1 SQVTM, CDR2 ANQGSEA. With 5 bases clipped from V and 10 bases from J, the junction kept 12 bases outside the gene matches. The CDR3 spans 13 residues.

In the case of this clonotype: Relative to the germline gene, one junction end is altered; a read error may explain this. This chain joins TRBV11-2 and TRBJ2-5; TRBD1 matches 7 bases. This CDR3 contains 14 residues. Germline V CDR1 and CDR2: SGHAT, FQNNGV. The CDR3 nucleotides are TGTGCCAACAGCTCTGGACAGGTCCGAGAGACCGAGTACTTC. It codes for CANSSGQVRETEYF.

With respect to this clonotype: Here the CDR3 omits its conserved ending phenylalanine or tryptophan, so a read error is the likely source. J is TRBJ2-1 and V is TRBV13; D not resolved. Germline assignment: CDR1 PRHDT and CDR2 FYEKMQ (reference sequence). This CDR3 has 15 residues. As DNA, the CDR3 is TGTCCCAGCAGCCGATCGTGGAACTCCTACAATGAGCAGTTCCTC. It encodes CPSSRSWNSYNEQFL.

A note on this clonotype: Sequence at one end of the junction differs from germline and may be a read error. The CDR3 sequence: CTASPVTYEQYF. CDR3 DNA: TGCACTGCTAGTCCGGTCACTTACGAGCAGTACTTC. The chain joins TRBV20-1 to TRBJ2-7, with D uncertain. This CDR3 comprises 12 residues. Germline V lookup: CDR1 DFQATT, CDR2 SNEGSKA (reference sequence).

The gene calls are TRBV6-6 and TRBJ2-7, with TRBD2 matching over 13 bases. With 2 bases clipped from V and 5 bases from J, the junction kept 12 bases outside the gene matches. The CDR3 is 18 residues long. The germline gives CDR1 MNHNY, CDR2 SVGAGI (reference sequence). In DNA, the CDR3 is TGTGCCAGCAGTTACGTCGGACTAGCGGGAGATCGTAGTAACGAGCAGTACTTC. It is translated as CASSYVGLAGDRSNEQYF.

About this clonotype: A junction end diverges from the germline sequence, so it may reflect a read error. The genes are TRBV5-1 and TRBJ2-3; 12 positions agree with TRBD2. Germline V gene sequence: CDR1 SGHRS, CDR2 YFSETQ. This CDR3 has 16 amino acids. CDR3 DNA: TGCGCCAGCAGCACGGGACTAGCGGGTAGCACAAATACGCAGTATTTT. This translates into CASSTGLAGSTNTQYF.

The rearrangement uses TRBV5-4 and TRBJ2-3; D is unclear. Germline V gene data show CDR1 as SGHNT and CDR2 as YYREEE (reference sequence). The V gene lost 5 bases and the J gene lost 5 bases, with 9 bases spanning the gap. The CDR3 runs to 12 residues. The CDR3 DNA is TGTGCCAGCAGTTTGTCTCTAGATACGCAGTATTTT. Translation gives CASSLSLDTQYF. The full variable domain, its missing parts supplied by reference TRBV5-4 and TRBJ2-3, is ETGVTQSPTHLIKTRGQQVTLRCSSQSGHNTVSWYQQALGQGPQFIFQYYREEENGRGNFPPRFSGLQFPNYSSELNVNALELDDSALYLCASSLSLDTQYFGPGTRLTVL.

CDR3 bases: TGCGCCAGCAGCTTGCGACAGGGTCAGCCCCAGCATTTT. This gives the protein CASSLRQGQPQHF. The J gene is TRBJ1-5, the V gene TRBV5-1; 7 positions match TRBD1. Germline V CDR1 and CDR2: SGHRS, YFSETQ. The CDR3 is made up of 13 amino acids. V trimming: 1 base; J trimming: 6 bases; junction bases outside the gene matches: 1.